The 24 T cell receptor beta chains in this list originate from one sample, sequenced in a study of PD-L1 blockade in urothelial cancer. Time point meaning: peripheral blood 6 weeks after treatment start. The repertoire was sequenced with immunoSEQ multiplex PCR; TCRdb's copy has only in-frame clones and lacks some. The sample shows under 85,000 clones, less than 95% of them seen only once. This material consisted of PBMCs, taken around atezolizumab (anti-PD-L1) treatment. Source of these receptors: a woman older than 75 with urothelial cancer.

The rearrangement uses TRBV9 and TRBJ1-1, with unresolved D. The CDR3 totals 13 residues. Deletions cut 2 bases from V and 1 base from J, with 6 bases between. Germline-derived CDR1 and CDR2 are SGDLS and YYNGEE. In DNA, the CDR3 is TGTGCCAGCAGCGTTCAATGGAACACTGAAGCTTTCTTT. Translated, it gives CASSVQWNTEAFF.

V gene TRBV10-3 combines with J gene TRBJ2-3, with TRBD2 matching over 9 bases. With 3 bases clipped from V and 2 bases from J, the junction kept 6 bases outside the gene matches. The CDR3 covers 16 residues. Germline lookup yields CDR1 ENHRY and CDR2 SYGVKD. The CDR3 sequence: CAISEGLAGPTDTQYF. The CDR3, as DNA: TGTGCCATCAGTGAAGGGCTAGCGGGACCCACAGATACGCAGTATTTT.

This chain connects TRBV19 to TRBJ2-1; tentative D call: TRBD2 (5 bases). Germline V CDR1 and CDR2: LNHDA, SQIVND (reference sequence). V was trimmed by 0 bases and J by 3 bases, leaving 9 bases between them. There are 15 residues in the CDR3. The CDR3 bases are TGTGCCAGTAGTATAGAAGGTAGCGACTACAATGAGCAGTTCTTC. Translated, it gives CASSIEGSDYNEQFF.

This clone was counted a single time. The chain joins TRBV5-1 to TRBJ2-5; D perhaps matches TRBD2 (6 bases). Trimming left V 0 bases short and J 5 bases short, with 11 bases between. CDR3 length: 14 amino acids. In germline, CDR1 is SGHRS, CDR2 YFSETQ. The CDR3 sequence: CASSLAGDGETQYF. The CDR3 DNA follows: TGCGCCAGCAGCTTGGCGGGGGACGGGGAGACCCAGTACTTC.

This chain joins TRBV27 and TRBJ1-5; the D gene is possibly TRBD1 (6 bases). Germline-derived CDR1 and CDR2 are MNHEY and SMNVEV (reference sequence). With 6 bases removed from V and 4 bases from J, the gap between germline ends came to 16 bases. The CDR3 extends over 15 amino acids. The CDR3 DNA sequence: TGTGCCAGCAGACGCGGACAGACCCGGAATCAGCCCCAGCATTTT. Protein product: CASRRGQTRNQPQHF.

The V gene is TRBV6-1, the J gene TRBJ1-5; a weak D match, TRBD1 (5 bases). Germline assignment: CDR1 MNHNS and CDR2 SASEGT. Trimming took 1 base from V and 6 from J, leaving 10 bases between them. CDR3 length: 14 residues. Here the CDR3 DNA reads TGTGCCAGCAGTGAAGTTGGGGGGGGTCAGCCCCAGCATTTT. Protein: CASSEVGGGQPQHF.

The chain recombines TRBV11-2 with TRBJ1-1; no clear D gene. Trimming took 0 bases from V and 4 from J, leaving 3 bases between them. Germline-derived CDR1 and CDR2 are SGHAT and FQNNGV. CDR3 length: 12 amino acids. The CDR3 is CASSLEATEAFF. The CDR3 DNA reads as TGTGCCAGCAGCTTAGAGGCCACTGAAGCTTTCTTT.

The V and J genes are TRBV4-2 and TRBJ2-7; D ambiguous. CDR1 LGHNA and CDR2 YNFKEQ come from the germline V gene. The CDR3 loop spans 17 amino acids. Trimming cost V 3 bases and J 2 bases, with 20 bases left between them. This chain's CDR3 is CASSQGPAALIPYEQYF. For the CDR3, the DNA is TGTGCCAGCAGCCAGGGCCCGGCTGCATTGATCCCCTACGAGCAGTACTTC.

DNA of the CDR3: TGCGCCAGCAGCCAAGTAAGGAGCAGGGGGCTTAGTGGCTACACCTTC. Protein product: CASSQVRSRGLSGYTF. This chain connects TRBV4-1 to TRBJ1-2; 8 nucleotides line up with TRBD1. CDR3 length: 16 residues. The V gene end was trimmed by 1 base and the J gene end by 7 bases; junction bases not matched to a gene: 11. The germline CDR1 and CDR2 sequences are MGHRA and YSYEKL.

The chain joins TRBV9 to TRBJ2-5, with a possible D match to TRBD2 (6 bases). The CDR3 spans 14 residues. Germline V gives CDR1 SGDLS, CDR2 YYNGEE. V dropped 4 bases and J dropped 2 bases, with 12 bases sitting between them. The CDR3 protein is CASSPSSGQETQYF. The CDR3 bases are TGTGCCAGCAGCCCTTCCAGCGGGCAAGAGACCCAGTACTTC.

The chain combines TRBV6-5 with TRBJ2-5, with TRBD1 identical over 12 bases. CDR1 is MNHEY, CDR2 SVGAGI, per germline. V dropped 8 bases and J dropped 4; count of bases not matched to a gene: 2. CDR3 length: 13 residues. In nucleotides, the CDR3 is TGTGCCAGCCGGGGACAGGGGGCAGAGACCCAGTACTTC. Encoded protein: CASRGQGAETQYF.

This clone has just one count. The chain employs TRBV6-1 and TRBJ2-5, with D maybe TRBD2 (6 bases). Trimming took 7 bases from V and 5 from J, leaving 14 bases between them. Germline V lookup: CDR1 MNHNS, CDR2 SASEGT. This CDR3 is 13 amino acids long. In DNA, the CDR3 is TGTGCCAGCATGGACGGGGCGGGGGAGACCCAGTACTTC. This sequence encodes CASMDGAGETQYF.

The chain combines TRBV5-1 with TRBJ1-4; D gene ambiguous. CDR1 is SGHRS and CDR2 is YFSETQ in the germline V gene. The CDR3 consists of 16 residues. The V gene lost 7 bases and the J gene lost 3 bases, with 19 bases spanning the gap. CDR3 nucleotides: TGCGCCAGCTCCGCTGGGAGTTTGTTATCTAATGAAAAACTGTTTTTT. Translating gives CASSAGSLLSNEKLFF. The variable domain in full, with the rest retrieved from reference TRBV5-1 and TRBJ1-4, is KAGVTQTPRYLIKTRGQQVTLSCSPISGHRSVSWYQQTPGQGLQFLFEYFSETQRNKGNFPGRFSGRQFSNSRSEMNVSTLELGDSALYLCASSAGSLLSNEKLFFGSGTQLSVL.

V gene TRBV11-2 combines with J gene TRBJ2-5, with TRBD1 matching over 8 bases. Germline V gene lookup returns CDR1 SGHAT and CDR2 FQNNGV. V trimming: 5 bases; J trimming: 3 bases; junction bases outside the gene matches: 14. The CDR3 totals 17 residues. This chain's CDR3 is CASSPRVRGTGKETQYF. Here the CDR3 DNA reads TGTGCCAGCAGCCCTAGGGTTCGTGGGACAGGCAAAGAGACCCAGTACTTC.

V gene TRBV9 combines with J gene TRBJ1-1, with D uncertain. Trimming cost V 1 base and J 2 bases, with 9 bases left between them. This CDR3 comprises 14 residues. The germline V gene has CDR1 SGDLS and CDR2 YYNGEE. CDR3 region: CASSVMAENTEAFF. The CDR3 DNA is TGTGCCAGCAGCGTAATGGCAGAAAACACTGAAGCTTTCTTT.

This clone showed up just once. This chain connects TRBV19 to TRBJ1-1; D is unresolved. This CDR3 is 15 amino acids long. V was pared by 3 bases and J by 2 bases, with 13 bases between. Germline lookup yields CDR1 LNHDA and CDR2 SQIVND (reference sequence). The CDR3 region is CASSMGNPINTEAFF. Written as DNA, the CDR3 is TGTGCCAGTAGTATGGGCAACCCCATTAACACTGAAGCTTTCTTT.

This sequence joins TRBV27 and TRBJ1-2; TRBD1 aligns across 12 bases. CDR1 and CDR2 from the germline V gene are MNHEY and SMNVEV (reference sequence). This CDR3 has 18 amino acids. V shed 6 bases and J 2 bases; nucleotides not matched to a gene: 13. The CDR3 here is CASSPTTGQGALNYGYTF. CDR3 bases: TGTGCCAGCAGCCCAACAACGGGACAGGGGGCGCTCAACTATGGCTACACCTTC.

This clone was counted a few times. The chain uses TRBV28 and TRBJ2-7; a possible D gene is TRBD2 (6 bases). Trimming removed 5 bases at V and 4 bases at J, with 12 bases between. This CDR3 has 13 residues. Germline assignment: CDR1 MDHEN and CDR2 SYDVKM. In DNA form, the CDR3 reads TGTGCCAGCAGTGGAGGGGTAGTGTACGAGCAGTACTTC. Encoded protein: CASSGGVVYEQYF.

This chain uses TRBV18 with TRBJ1-5, with 7 bases lining up with TRBD1. CDR3 size: 14 residues. CDR1 and CDR2 (germline): KGHSH, LQKENI. The J segment lost 5 bases and the V segment lost 2 bases, leaving 3 bases of the junction unmatched. CDR3 nucleotide sequence: TGTGCCAGCTCACCAGGGACAGCCGATCAGCCCCAGCATTTT. Residues: CASSPGTADQPQHF.

The chain is built from TRBV10-3 and TRBJ2-4; D ambiguous. V dropped 10 bases and J dropped 2 bases, with 21 bases sitting between them. There are 16 residues in the CDR3. Germline V gene lookup returns CDR1 ENHRY and CDR2 SYGVKD. Written as DNA, the CDR3 is TGTGCCACTCGAACTGACACAGCTAATACCAAAAACATTCAGTACTTC. It specifies CATRTDTANTKNIQYF.

This chain connects TRBV15 to TRBJ2-5; possibly TRBD2 for D (6 bases). The length of the CDR3 is 15 residues. V lost 5 bases and J lost 5, with 18 bases in between. Looked up from germline, CDR1 is LNHNV and CDR2 is YYDKDF (reference sequence). CDR3 region: CATSRQTGLGETQYF. In DNA form, the CDR3 reads TGTGCCACCAGCCGACAAACGGGACTCGGGGAGACCCAGTACTTC.

This chain connects TRBV30 to TRBJ2-5; tentative D call: TRBD2 (6 bases). Trimming removed 0 bases at V and 2 bases at J, with 10 bases between. Germline CDR1 reads GTSNPN; CDR2 reads SVGIG (reference sequence). This CDR3 contains 14 residues. The CDR3 loop is CAWSVVGLQETQYF. In DNA, the CDR3 is TGTGCCTGGAGTGTAGTGGGACTGCAAGAGACCCAGTACTTC.

This clone appeared a single time. V gene TRBV4-2 combines with J gene TRBJ2-7, with D possibly TRBD1 on 6 matching bases. The CDR3 sequence is 14 residues long. Trimming took 0 bases from V and 0 from J, leaving 6 bases between them. The germline V gene has CDR1 LGHNA and CDR2 YNFKEQ. The CDR3 DNA is TGTGCCAGCAGCCAAGAGGGGGCCTCCTACGAGCAGTACTTC. Translation gives CASSQEGASYEQYF.

This clone was recorded a few times. The J gene is TRBJ2-7, the V gene TRBV9; weak D call: TRBD1 (5 bases). Between the trimmed V and J ends, which lost 0 bases and 0 bases, there was a span of 7 bases. The CDR3 length is 14 residues. Germline CDR1 is SGDLS and CDR2 is YYNGEE. CDR3 protein: CASSVVDSSYEQYF. In DNA, the CDR3 is TGTGCCAGCAGCGTAGTAGACAGCTCCTACGAGCAGTACTTC.